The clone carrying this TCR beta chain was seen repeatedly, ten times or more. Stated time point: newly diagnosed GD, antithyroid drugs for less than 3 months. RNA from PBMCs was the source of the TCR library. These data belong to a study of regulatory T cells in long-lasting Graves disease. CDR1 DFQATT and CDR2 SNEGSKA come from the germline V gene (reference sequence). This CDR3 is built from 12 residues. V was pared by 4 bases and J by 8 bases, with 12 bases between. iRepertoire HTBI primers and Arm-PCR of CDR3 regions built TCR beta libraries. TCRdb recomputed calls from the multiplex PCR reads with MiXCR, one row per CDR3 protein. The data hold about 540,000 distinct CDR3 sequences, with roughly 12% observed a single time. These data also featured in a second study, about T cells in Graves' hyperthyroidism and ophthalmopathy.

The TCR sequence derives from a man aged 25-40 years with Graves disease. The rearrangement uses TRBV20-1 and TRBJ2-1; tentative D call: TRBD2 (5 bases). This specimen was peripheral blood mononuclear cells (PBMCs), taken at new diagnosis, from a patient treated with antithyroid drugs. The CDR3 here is CSATHLLDEQFF. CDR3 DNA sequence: TGCAGTGCTACTCATTTACTAGATGAGCAGTTCTTC.